Listed below are T cell receptor beta chains from one sample, sequenced in a study of blood T cell repertoires in COVID-19. The repertoire was sequenced with immunoSEQ multiplex PCR; TCRdb's copy has only in-frame clones and lacks some. The table lists about 170,000 clones, under 85% of them singletons. The sequenced sample consisted of peripheral blood. The receptors were sampled from a man aged 55 to 69 who had recovered from COVID-19. Each CDR3 is given with its conserved first and last residue. D genes are given only for firm matches. Part of the rows lack a size; the others show once, few, many or a class for expanded clones.

once | TRBJ2-7 | NA | TRBV7-9 | TGTGCCAGCAGCCCCCGGACAGTTCGCCTCGCCGAGCAGTACTTC | CASSPRTVRLAEQYF
once | TRBJ2-1 | NA | TRBV15 | TGTGCCACCAGCAGAGACAGGCCCGAGGGCAATGAGCAGTTCTTC | CATSRDRPEGNEQFF
NA | TRBJ2-1 | NA | TRBV2 | TGTGCCAGCAGTGACTCTCTATACAATGAGCAGTTCTTC | CASSDSLYNEQFF
NA | TRBJ2-6 | TRBD2 | TRBV7-3 | TGTGCCAGCAGCTTCACTAGCGGGGGGCCCTTGGGGGCCAACGTCCTGACTTTC | CASSFTSGGPLGANVLTF
NA | TRBJ1-4 | NA | TRBV19 | TGTGCCAGTAGTATGGTGGCAGTAGGCGGTGAAAAACTGTTTTTT | CASSMVAVGGEKLFF
NA | TRBJ1-2 | NA | TRBV7-8 | TGTGCCAGCAGCTTAGATGCACTCGGGGGCTACACCTTC | CASSLDALGGYTF
few | TRBJ1-6 | NA | TRBV6-1 | TGTGCCAGCAGTGACGGGGTAGACTCACCCCTCCACTTT | CASSDGVDSPLHF
NA | TRBJ2-2 | TRBD1 | TRBV7-3 | TGTGCCAGCAGCTTAATGGACAGGGGCGGCCGCTCGAACACCGGGGAGCTGTTTTTT | CASSLMDRGGRSNTGELFF
many | TRBJ2-3 | TRBD2 | TRBV10-3 | TGTGCCATCAGTGAGGCGGGAGCAACCACAGATACGCAGTATTTT | CAISEAGATTDTQYF
NA | TRBJ1-2 | TRBD1 | TRBV5-1 | TGCGCCAGCAGCTTAACCGGGACAGACTTTAACTATGGCTACACCTTC | CASSLTGTDFNYGYTF
NA | TRBJ2-7 | NA | TRBV11-2 | TGTGCCAGCAGCCGGGCAGAGGGGGCCTACGAGCAGTACTTC | CASSRAEGAYEQYF
NA | TRBJ2-5 | TRBD2 | TRBV7-3 | TGTGCCAGCAGCGCCGGGACTAGCGGGGCCGAGACCCAGTACTTC | CASSAGTSGAETQYF
NA | TRBJ1-5 | NA | TRBV19 | TGTGCCAGTAGTGACACACATCAGCCCCAGCATTTT | CASSDTHQPQHF
NA | TRBJ2-1 | TRBD1 | TRBV19 | TGTGCCGGGTCCCGACAGGGGATTCCCACGGATGAGCAGTTCTTC | CAGSRQGIPTDEQFF
NA | TRBJ2-3 | TRBD2 | TRBV11-2 | TGTGCCAGCAGCTTCAAGCGGGGGGGCGCGACAGATACGCAGTATTTT | CASSFKRGGATDTQYF
NA | TRBJ2-1 | NA | TRBV12-3/TRBV12-4 | TGTGCCAGCAGTCCCTACATGTCAGGGCAGTTCTTC | CASSPYMSGQFF
NA | TRBJ2-3 | TRBD1 | TRBV3-1/TRBV3-2 | TGTGCCAGCAGCGGGACAGGGGGCACAGATACGCAGTATTTT | CASSGTGGTDTQYF
few | TRBJ2-7 | TRBD2 | TRBV7-9 | TGTGCCAGCAGCTTACGAGCGGGGGGGCCCTACGAGCAGTACTTC | CASSLRAGGPYEQYF
NA | TRBJ2-3 | NA | TRBV7-6 | TGTGCCAGCAGCTTAGAGTCAACAGGGAACACAGATACGCAGTATTTT | CASSLESTGNTDTQYF
NA | TRBJ1-4 | TRBD1 | TRBV28 | TGTGCCAGTTTAACAGGGGGCGCAACTAATGAAAAACTGTTTTTT | CASLTGGATNEKLFF
NA | TRBJ1-1 | NA | TRBV18 | TGTGCCAGCTCACCACCCTCTTCAACGGTCTCGGACACTGAAGCTTTCTTT | CASSPPSSTVSDTEAFF
NA | TRBJ1-1 | NA | TRBV9 | TGTGCCAGCAGCGTAGGTCTAGGGAACACTGAAGCTTTCTTT | CASSVGLGNTEAFF
NA | TRBJ1-3 | NA | TRBV6-1 | TGTGCCAGCAGTGAAGCGCCAGGGCCGGGAAACACCATATATTTT | CASSEAPGPGNTIYF
few | TRBJ1-2 | NA | TRBV4-3 | TGCGCCAGCAGCCTGGTGGGAGGCTCTCTCTATGGCTACACCTTC | CASSLVGGSLYGYTF
NA | TRBJ2-5 | NA | TRBV2 | TGTGCCAGCAGTGGGGACATCCCCCCGGTGGAGACCCAGTACTTC | CASSGDIPPVETQYF
NA | TRBJ1-1 | TRBD1 | TRBV29-1 | TGCAGCGTCGGAGAGGGGGCGAACACTGAAGCTTTCTTT | CSVGEGANTEAFF
few | TRBJ2-3 | TRBD2 | TRBV5-1 | TGCGCCAGCAGCTTGGAGCGAGCGGGGGACACAGATACGCAGTATTTT | CASSLERAGDTDTQYF
once | TRBJ2-5 | NA | TRBV15 | TGTGCCACCTTATCAGCGCAAACCCAGTACTTC | CATLSAQTQYF
NA | TRBJ2-1 | TRBD2 | TRBV5-4 | TGTGCCAGCAGCTCGGGCGGGGGACTAGCCTACAATGAGCAGTTCTTC | CASSSGGGLAYNEQFF
NA | TRBJ2-3 | TRBD2 | TRBV5-4 | TGTGCCAGCAGCCCTCGGACTAGCGCTTACACAGATACGCAGTATTTT | CASSPRTSAYTDTQYF
NA | TRBJ1-6 | NA | TRBV9 | TGTGCCAGCAGCGGTCAGAATTCACCCCTCCACTTT | CASSGQNSPLHF
NA | TRBJ2-7 | NA | TRBV4-3 | TGCGCCAGCAGCCACGGTCCGGGCTACGAGCAGTACTTC | CASSHGPGYEQYF
NA | TRBJ1-6 | NA | TRBV6-5 | TGTGCCAGCTTAAACAGGGAGAATTCACCCTTCCACTTT | CASLNRENSPFHF
NA | TRBJ2-1 | TRBD2 | TRBV11-3 | TGTGCCAGCAGCTTAGGTCCTCCAAGGACTAGTACTGAGCAGTTCTTC | CASSLGPPRTSTEQFF
NA | TRBJ1-2 | TRBD1 | TRBV3-1/TRBV3-2 | TGTGCCAGCAGCCAAGGGACGGGGGGACAGGGGTATGGCTACACCTTC | CASSQGTGGQGYGYTF
NA | TRBJ1-1 | NA | TRBV3-1/TRBV3-2 | TGTGCCAGCAGCCAAGGTCCAGGGAACACTGAAGCTTTCTTT | CASSQGPGNTEAFF
NA | TRBJ1-2 | NA | TRBV13 | TGTGCCAGCAGCTCTTCTCCGGGGGAGCCCTATGGCTACACCTTC | CASSSSPGEPYGYTF
NA | TRBJ1-5 | TRBD1 | TRBV5-5 | TGTGCCAGCAGCCAGGCAGGGGGCGCGGGTCAGCCCCAGCATTTT | CASSQAGGAGQPQHF
NA | TRBJ2-5 | NA | TRBV19 | TGTGCCAGTAGTATAGATCGGCGGGGCGAGACCCAGTACTTC | CASSIDRRGETQYF
NA | TRBJ1-1 | NA | TRBV7-2 | TGTGCCAGCAGCTTAGCCTCAGGGGCCACTGAAGCTTTCTTT | CASSLASGATEAFF
NA | TRBJ1-4 | NA | TRBV7-8 | TGTGCCAGCAGCCCCTCTCCGAGCGCAACTAATGAAAAACTGTTTTTT | CASSPSPSATNEKLFF
NA | TRBJ1-4 | NA | TRBV6-5 | TGTGCCAGCAGGATTCGTGGGGGACTTAATGAAAAACTGTTTTTT | CASRIRGGLNEKLFF
NA | TRBJ1-4 | TRBD1 | TRBV9 | TGTGCCAGCAGCGTAGGCTCCTCCCGGACAGGGTCGGAAAAACTGTTTTTT | CASSVGSSRTGSEKLFF
once | TRBJ1-5 | TRBD1 | TRBV28 | TGTGCCAGCAGTTTAGCTGCCGGGACAGTAAGGGTTCAGCCCCAGCATTTT | CASSLAAGTVRVQPQHF
NA | TRBJ1-1 | TRBD1 | TRBV14 | TGTGCCAGCAGCCCAAGGGGGCACCCGAACACTGAAGCTTTCTTT | CASSPRGHPNTEAFF
once | TRBJ1-2 | TRBD1 | TRBV3-1/TRBV3-2 | TGTGCCAGCAGCCGGGACAGGGGGCACTATGGCTACACCTTC | CASSRDRGHYGYTF